Ten or more counts support the clone carrying this TCR beta chain. These data are taken from a study of T cells in Graves' hyperthyroidism and ophthalmopathy. Trimming at V came to 5 bases and at J to 8 bases, leaving 6 bases not matched to a gene. This CDR3 comprises 15 residues. CDR1 MNHNS and CDR2 SASEGT come from the germline V gene. Amplification yielded TCR beta CDR3 regions, with RNA transcripts as the source. TCR CDR3 underwent first-round RT-PCR with the HTBI primer set. One entry per CDR3 protein results from TCRdb running MiXCR on the multiplex PCR reads. The sample contains some 400,000 distinct CDR3 sequences, 11% to 15% of which appear only once.

Sequenced material: blood. The V and J genes are TRBV6-1 and TRBJ2-1; TRBD2 aligns across 13 bases. This sequence was found in a woman aged 55-69 years with Graves' hyperthyroidism. CDR3 amino acids: CASSKTSGRSDEQFF. The CDR3 DNA reads TGTGCCAGCAGTAAGACTAGCGGGAGGTCGGATGAGCAGTTCTTC.